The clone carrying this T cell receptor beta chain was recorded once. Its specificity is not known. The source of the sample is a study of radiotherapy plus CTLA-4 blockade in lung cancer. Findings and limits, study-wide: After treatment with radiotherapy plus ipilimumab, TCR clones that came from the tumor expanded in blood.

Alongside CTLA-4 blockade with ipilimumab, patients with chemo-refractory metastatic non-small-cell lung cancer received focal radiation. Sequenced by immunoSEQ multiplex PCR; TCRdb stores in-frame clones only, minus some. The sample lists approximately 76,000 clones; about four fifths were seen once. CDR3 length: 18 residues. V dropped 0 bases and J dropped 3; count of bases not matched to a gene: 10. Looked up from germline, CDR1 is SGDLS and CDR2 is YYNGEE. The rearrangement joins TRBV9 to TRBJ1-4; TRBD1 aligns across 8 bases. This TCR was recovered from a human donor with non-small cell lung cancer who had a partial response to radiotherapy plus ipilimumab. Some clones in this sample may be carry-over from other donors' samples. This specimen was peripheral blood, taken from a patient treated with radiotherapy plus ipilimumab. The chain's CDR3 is CASSVAGSVGQANEKLFF. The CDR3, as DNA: TGTGCCAGCAGCGTAGCAGGGTCGGTGGGACAGGCTAATGAAAAACTGTTTTTT.